The sample holds many counts of the clone carrying this T cell receptor beta chain. These data belong to a study of blood T cells in healthy people across ages. The use of a sample-barcoded 5' primer and a J-beta primer mix characterized a second PCR of roughly 6 to 12 cycles. One entry per CDR3 protein, called by TCRdb with MiXCR from the 5' RACE reads. The sample lists some 1,500,000 distinct CDR3 sequences, approximately 43% seen once, with about 4% in the top ten. PBMCs numbering at least 6.5 million were isolated per sample. This clonotype was obtained from a woman aged 18 to 35 in good health. Sequencing was performed on blood.

The chain's CDR3 is CASSLGQYYEQYF. The CDR3 DNA follows: TGTGCCAGCAGTTTAGGGCAGTACTACGAGCAGTACTTC. This chain uses TRBV27 with TRBJ2-7; D is ambiguous. Germline CDR1 and CDR2: MNHEY and SMNVEV (reference sequence). The CDR3 totals 13 residues. V lost 2 bases to trimming and J lost 3 bases, with 8 bases between them.